These 28 T cell receptor beta chains were sequenced from one sample in a study of technical replicates of blood from four donors. Assay used: immunoSEQ multiplex PCR; TCRdb lists only in-frame clones, some missing. The data contain 95,000 to 100,000 clones, 90% to 96% of them singletons. Sequences were obtained from T cells isolated from PBMCs. The receptor source for this set is a human donor in good health.

The chain employs TRBV6-1 and TRBJ2-1; 13 nucleotides match TRBD2. Per the germline V gene, CDR1 is MNHNS and CDR2 is SASEGT. The CDR3 is 17 residues long. J lost 2 bases, V lost 3 bases, and 4 bases had no gene match. CDR3 in amino acids: CASSERTSGRTYNEQFF. In DNA, the CDR3 is TGTGCCAGCAGTGAGCGGACTAGCGGGAGAACCTACAATGAGCAGTTCTTC.

This chain uses TRBV5-1 with TRBJ2-7, with 7 bases lining up with TRBD1. Looked up from germline, CDR1 is SGHRS and CDR2 is YFSETQ. V was pared by 0 bases and J by 3 bases, with 3 bases of the junction left unmatched. CDR3 size: 14 residues. CDR3 in amino acids: CASSLVAGGYEQYF. The CDR3 coding sequence is TGCGCCAGCAGCTTGGTCGCAGGGGGCTACGAGCAGTACTTC.

The chain recombines TRBV9 with TRBJ2-3, with a tentative D call TRBD1 (6 bases). Trimming stripped 1 base from V and 5 bases from J, with 17 bases between. Per germline, CDR1 SGDLS and CDR2 YYNGEE. The CDR3 extends over 16 amino acids. CDR3 region: CASSVQGNWAGDTQYF. In DNA form, the CDR3 reads TGTGCCAGCAGCGTACAGGGGAATTGGGCCGGAGATACGCAGTATTTT. Using reference TRBV9 and TRBJ2-3 for the parts outside the CDR3, the full variable domain is DSGVTQTPKHLITATGQRVTLRCSPRSGDLSVYWYQQSLDQGLQFLIQYYNGEERAKGNILERFSAQQFPDLHSELNLSSLELGDSALYFCASSVQGNWAGDTQYFGPGTRLTVL.

About this clone itself: Germline is not matched at one junction end, which may reflect a read error. The chain uses TRBV10-3 and TRBJ2-1, with 7 bases fitting TRBD1. CDR1 and CDR2 (germline): ENHRY, SYGVKD. The CDR3 is 14 amino acids. CDR3 sequence: CAISSQGVNSPRIF. In DNA, the CDR3 is TGTGCCATCAGTAGTCAGGGGGTCAACTCCCCTCGGATCTTC.

The table lists this clone with a few counts. This rearrangement joins TRBV25-1 to TRBJ1-1; D not resolved. The length of the CDR3 is 14 residues. Germline assignment: CDR1 MGHDK and CDR2 SYGVNS. V lost 4 bases and J 1 base, leaving 10 bases between the germline ends. The CDR3, as DNA: TGTGCCAGCAGTGCACGACCGGGGAACACTGAAGCTTTCTTT. Residues: CASSARPGNTEAFF.

Here the CDR3 DNA reads TGTGCCAGCTCTCCTGAGACAGGGGACGAGCAGTACTTC. This translates into CASSPETGDEQYF. The J gene is TRBJ2-7, the V gene TRBV18, with 8 bases identical to TRBD1. The CDR3 spans 13 residues. In germline, CDR1 is KGHSH, CDR2 LQKENI. V lost 6 bases and J lost 5; bases outside the gene matches: 6.

This clone was observed once. The genes are TRBV29-1 and TRBJ1-2, with TRBD1 identical over 8 bases. After removal of 1 base from V and 3 bases from J, the junction contained 7 bases not matched to a gene. Germline lookup yields CDR1 SQVTM and CDR2 ANQGSEA. CDR3 length equals 15 residues. The CDR3 here is CSVEGRAQGDYGYTF. CDR3 nucleotides: TGCAGCGTTGAAGGGAGGGCACAGGGGGACTATGGCTACACCTTC.

The V gene is TRBV9, the J gene TRBJ2-1; 10 positions agree with TRBD2. Trimming at V came to 3 bases and at J to 0 bases, leaving 9 bases not matched to a gene. Per germline, CDR1 SGDLS and CDR2 YYNGEE. The CDR3 contains 18 residues. For the CDR3, the DNA is TGTGCCAGCAGCGATTCAACGAGCGGGGGGGCCTCCTACAATGAGCAGTTCTTC. Protein: CASSDSTSGGASYNEQFF.

The rearrangement joins TRBV2 to TRBJ1-3, with D possibly matching TRBD1 (6 bases). Germline V gene sequence: CDR1 SNHLY, CDR2 FYNNEI. V was cut by 7 bases and J by 4 bases, with 11 bases left in between. CDR3 length: 13 residues. The CDR3 protein is CASNSGAGNTIYF. CDR3 DNA: TGTGCCAGCAACTCAGGGGCAGGAAACACCATATATTTT.

In its sample, this clone was seen once. The V gene is TRBV2, the J gene TRBJ1-1; 7 nucleotides agree with TRBD1. CDR3 length equals 11 residues. The J segment lost 11 bases and the V segment lost 5 bases, leaving 5 bases of the junction unmatched. Germline CDR1 is SNHLY and CDR2 is FYNNEI. The CDR3: CASSWDRRAFF. The CDR3, as DNA: TGTGCCAGCAGTTGGGACAGAAGGGCTTTCTTT.

The DNA of the CDR3 is TGTGCCAGTAGGCGACAGATGAACACTGAAGCTTTCTTT. Translation: CASRRQMNTEAFF. The chain recombines TRBV19 with TRBJ1-1; tentatively, D is TRBD1 (5 bases). This CDR3 has 13 amino acids. Germline V gene sequence: CDR1 LNHDA, CDR2 SQIVND (reference sequence). The V end was cut by 6 bases, the J end by 0 bases, with 8 bases between.

The chain links TRBV27 to TRBJ2-7; 8 nucleotides match TRBD1. CDR1 is MNHEY and CDR2 is SMNVEV in the germline V gene (reference sequence). The CDR3 is 16 amino acids. V shed 5 bases, J shed 7 bases, and the junction held 16 bases outside the gene matches. CDR3 bases: TGTGCCAGCAGTGCCACCGGGACAGGTGTTTTCGTAGAGCAGTACTTC. Encoded protein: CASSATGTGVFVEQYF.

This chain links TRBV5-1 with TRBJ2-2; D is uncertain. Looked up from germline, CDR1 is SGHRS and CDR2 is YFSETQ. The CDR3 contains 15 residues. V lost 0 bases and J 1 base, leaving 7 bases between the germline ends. CDR3 DNA sequence: TGCGCCAGCAGCTTGGGCGGAAAGAACACCGGGGAGCTGTTTTTT. Residues: CASSLGGKNTGELFF.

On this clone: One end of the junction is discordant with germline, which a read error may explain. The chain uses TRBV29-1 and TRBJ2-3, with a tentative D call TRBD2 (5 bases). This CDR3 has 14 residues. The germline V gene has CDR1 SQVTM and CDR2 ANQGSEA. The CDR3 sequence is CSVKDYLSGDTQYF. For the CDR3, the DNA is TGCAGCGTTAAAGACTACCTAAGTGGTGATACGCAGTATTTT.

DNA for the CDR3: TGTGCCAGCAGCTTAGTGCAGTCTAATTCACCCCTCCACTTT. Amino acid sequence: CASSLVQSNSPLHF. The chain links TRBV11-2 to TRBJ1-6; unclear D gene. Germline V gene lookup returns CDR1 SGHAT and CDR2 FQNNGV. The CDR3 is 14 residues long. V lost 1 base to trimming and J lost 6 bases, with 7 bases between them.

This sequence joins TRBV2 and TRBJ2-3; D remains ambiguous. Germline-derived CDR1 and CDR2 are SNHLY and FYNNEI. CDR3 size: 12 residues. Trimming removed 6 bases at V and 7 bases at J, with 11 bases between. In DNA form, the CDR3 reads TGTGCCAGCAGCGCCACATCGAATACGCAGTATTTT. Its translation is CASSATSNTQYF.

This rearrangement joins TRBV5-1 to TRBJ2-5; a possible D gene is TRBD1 (6 bases). The CDR3 runs to 14 residues. Germline V gene data show CDR1 as SGHRS and CDR2 as YFSETQ. V shed 1 base and J shed 5 bases, with 12 bases lying between them. CDR3 sequence: CASSLFQGSETQYF. Here the CDR3 DNA reads TGCGCCAGCAGCTTGTTTCAGGGGTCCGAGACCCAGTACTTC.

The chain carries TRBV5-8 and TRBJ1-1; D remains unclear. The CDR3 has 12 residues. Per germline, CDR1 SGHTS and CDR2 YDEGEE. V lost 1 base, J lost 2 bases, and 3 bases lay in between. Here the CDR3 DNA reads TGTGCCAGCAGCTTGCGTAACACTGAAGCTTTCTTT. Its protein product is CASSLRNTEAFF.

J is TRBJ2-7 and V is TRBV4-1; 8 nucleotides match TRBD1. Germline-derived CDR1 and CDR2 are MGHRA and YSYEKL. The CDR3 has 14 residues. J was trimmed by 4 bases and V by 1 base; bases with no gene match: 3. The DNA of the CDR3 is TGCGCCAGCAGCCAAGTGACAGGGGAATACGAGCAGTACTTC. It specifies CASSQVTGEYEQYF.

As to this clone: Sequence at one end of the junction differs from germline and may be a read error. The CDR3 sequence is CASSTIAGQAYVF. CDR3 DNA: TGCGCCAGCAGCACAATCGCGGGACAGGCCTACGTCTTC. V is TRBV5-1 and J is TRBJ2-7, with TRBD1 matching 8 bases. The CDR3 covers 13 residues. Germline V gene lookup returns CDR1 SGHRS and CDR2 YFSETQ.

The rearrangement links TRBV5-6 to TRBJ2-1, with TRBD1 as a possible D gene (6 bases). The V gene's germline CDR1 is SGHDT and CDR2 YYEEEE. Trimming stripped 4 bases from V and 7 bases from J, with 24 bases between. This CDR3 is 17 amino acids long. CDR3 sequence: CASSANLGRGSPNEQFF. DNA of the CDR3: TGTGCCAGCAGCGCGAACCTGGGTAGGGGGAGCCCTAATGAGCAGTTCTTC.

The V and J genes are TRBV5-5 and TRBJ1-2; D may be TRBD1 (5 bases). The CDR3 runs to 16 residues. Trimming pared 5 bases from V and 4 bases from J, leaving 21 bases between. Germline lookup yields CDR1 SGHKS and CDR2 YYEKEE (reference sequence). CDR3 in amino acids: CASRDGGEASLYGYTF. DNA of the CDR3: TGTGCCAGCAGGGATGGAGGGGAGGCATCCCTCTATGGCTACACCTTC.

The rearrangement joins TRBV7-9 to TRBJ2-4; D is unresolved. Germline V lookup: CDR1 SEHNR, CDR2 FQNEAQ (reference sequence). CDR3 length: 11 residues. Trimming took 4 bases from V and 13 from J, leaving 11 bases between them. DNA of the CDR3: TGTGCCAGCAGCTCCCCCAAGCGCCAGTACTTC. Translation: CASSSPKRQYF.

The chain combines TRBV4-1 with TRBJ1-1; D gene uncertain. V was shortened by 0 bases and J by 3 bases, with 11 bases between the two germline ends. There are 15 residues in the CDR3. Germline assignment: CDR1 MGHRA and CDR2 YSYEKL. In DNA, the CDR3 is TGCGCCAGCAGCCAAGAGTCCACAGCGGACACTGAAGCTTTCTTT. Translation gives CASSQESTADTEAFF.

J is TRBJ2-2 and V is TRBV5-4, with D uncertain. CDR1 is SGHNT, CDR2 YYREEE, per germline (reference sequence). V dropped 6 bases and J dropped 8 bases, with 17 bases sitting between them. The CDR3 loop spans 14 amino acids. CDR3 bases: TGTGCCAGCACCTCCTTACAGTTTCCAGGGGAGCTGTTTTTT. Its translation is CASTSLQFPGELFF.

This clone was picked up one time. This rearrangement joins TRBV7-9 to TRBJ1-2; unclear D gene. Germline V gene data show CDR1 as SEHNR and CDR2 as FQNEAQ (reference sequence). Trimming left V 2 bases short and J 1 base short, with 8 bases between. This CDR3 contains 14 residues. The CDR3 DNA reads as TGTGCCAGCAGCTTAACGGGGAGTAACTATGGCTACACCTTC. Protein: CASSLTGSNYGYTF.

This clone has just a few counts. The chain couples TRBV5-6 to TRBJ1-5; 10 bases align to TRBD1. Losses at the gene ends were 5 bases for V and 4 bases for J; bases not matched to a gene: 6. This CDR3 is built from 15 residues. Germline loops: CDR1 SGHDT, CDR2 YYEEEE. The CDR3 reads CASSKRDRGNQPQHF. CDR3 nucleotides: TGTGCCAGCAGTAAACGGGACAGGGGTAATCAGCCCCAGCATTTT.

The rearrangement uses TRBV7-2 and TRBJ2-5; possible D gene TRBD2, 5 bases. The germline V and J ends were trimmed by 0 bases and 5 bases, with 10 bases remaining between them. CDR3 size: 14 residues. Germline CDR1 reads SGHTA; CDR2 reads FQGNSA. The CDR3 loop is CASSLARVMETQYF. In DNA form, the CDR3 reads TGTGCCAGCAGCTTAGCGCGGGTAATGGAGACCCAGTACTTC.